This T cell receptor beta chain is drawn from a study of T cells in narcolepsy. Study context: Healthy controls were enrolled alongside patients with narcolepsy type 1 or type 2.

General observations from the study: Same-patient CSF and blood CD4+ T cell clonotypes included HCRT-specific and TRIB2-specific autoreactive ones. Reportedly, autoreactive clonotypes were serially detected in patients' blood but not controls'. Autoreactive clone sequences were missing from some blood memory CD4+ repertoires.

This clone was observed a single time. Antigen: not known. Assay used: immunoSEQ multiplex PCR; TCRdb lists only in-frame clones, some missing. The data show approximately 32,000 clones, with roughly nine tenths seen just once and around 0.9% held by the top ten. Per germline, CDR1 SGHNT and CDR2 YENEEA. Trimming pared 6 bases from V and 14 bases from J, leaving 20 bases between. The CDR3 contains 13 residues. The clonotype was recovered from a human donor with narcolepsy. The sample comprised CD45RA- memory CD4+ T cells from PBMCs. The V gene is TRBV11-3, the J gene TRBJ2-1; perhaps D is TRBD1 or TRBD2 (6 bases each). The CDR3 bases are TGTGCCAGCAGTCCTGCGACTGGGGGGCCGGAGTTCTTC. Protein product: CASSPATGGPEFF. Using reference TRBV11-3 and TRBJ2-1 for the parts outside the CDR3, the full variable domain is EAGVVQSPRYKIIEKKQPVAFWCNPISGHNTLYWYLQNLGQGPELLIRYENEEAVDDSQLPKDRFSAERLKGVDSTLKIQPAELGDSAVYLCASSPATGGPEFFGPGTRLTVL.